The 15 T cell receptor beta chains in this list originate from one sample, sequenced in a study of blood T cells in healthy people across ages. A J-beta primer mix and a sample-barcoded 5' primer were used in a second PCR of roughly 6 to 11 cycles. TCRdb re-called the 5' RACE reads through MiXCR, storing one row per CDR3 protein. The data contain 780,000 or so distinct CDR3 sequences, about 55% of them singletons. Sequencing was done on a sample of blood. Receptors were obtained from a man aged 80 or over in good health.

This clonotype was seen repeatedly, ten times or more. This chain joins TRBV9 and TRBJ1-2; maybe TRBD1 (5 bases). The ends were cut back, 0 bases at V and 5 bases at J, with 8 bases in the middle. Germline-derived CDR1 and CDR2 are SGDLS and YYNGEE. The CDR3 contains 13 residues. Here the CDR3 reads CASSVDQGYGYTF. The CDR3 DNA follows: TGTGCCAGCAGCGTAGACCAGGGATATGGCTACACCTTC.

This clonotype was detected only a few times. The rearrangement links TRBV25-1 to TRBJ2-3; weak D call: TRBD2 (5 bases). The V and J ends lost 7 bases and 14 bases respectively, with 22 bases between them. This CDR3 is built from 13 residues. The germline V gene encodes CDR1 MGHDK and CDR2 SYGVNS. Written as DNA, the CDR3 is TGTGCCAGCATCCAAAGTGGAGGCAGATACGCGTATTTT. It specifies CASIQSGGRYAYF.

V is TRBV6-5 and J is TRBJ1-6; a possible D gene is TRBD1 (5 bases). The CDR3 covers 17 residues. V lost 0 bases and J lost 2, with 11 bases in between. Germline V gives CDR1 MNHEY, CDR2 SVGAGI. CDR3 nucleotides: TGTGCCAGCAGTTACTCTCTGGGGCCAGCCTATAATTCACCCCTCCACTTT. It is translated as CASSYSLGPAYNSPLHF.

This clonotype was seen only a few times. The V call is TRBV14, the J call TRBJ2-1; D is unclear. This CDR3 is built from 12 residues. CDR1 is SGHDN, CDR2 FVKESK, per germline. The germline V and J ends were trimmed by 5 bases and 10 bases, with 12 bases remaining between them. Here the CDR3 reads CASSGSRLEQFF. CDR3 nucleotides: TGTGCCAGCAGCGGGTCCCGTCTGGAGCAGTTCTTC.

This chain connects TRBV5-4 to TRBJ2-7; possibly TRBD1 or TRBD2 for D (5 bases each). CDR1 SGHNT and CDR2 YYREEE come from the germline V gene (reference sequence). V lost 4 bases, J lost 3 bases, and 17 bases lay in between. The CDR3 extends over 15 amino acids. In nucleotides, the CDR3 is TGTGCCAGCAGCCCTCCCGGGACCCGTAGCTACGAGCAGTACTTC. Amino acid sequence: CASSPPGTRSYEQYF. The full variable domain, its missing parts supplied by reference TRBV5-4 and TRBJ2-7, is ETGVTQSPTHLIKTRGQQVTLRCSSQSGHNTVSWYQQALGQGPQFIFQYYREEENGRGNFPPRFSGLQFPNYSSELNVNALELDDSALYLCASSPPGTRSYEQYFGPGTRLTVT.

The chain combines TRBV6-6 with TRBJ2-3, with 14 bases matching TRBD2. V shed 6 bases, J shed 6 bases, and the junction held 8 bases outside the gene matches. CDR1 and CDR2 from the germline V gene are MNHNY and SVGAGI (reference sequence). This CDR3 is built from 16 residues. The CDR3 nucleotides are TGTGCCAGCAGCCCCGGGACTAGCGGGAGTGGGGATACGCAGTATTTT. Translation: CASSPGTSGSGDTQYF.

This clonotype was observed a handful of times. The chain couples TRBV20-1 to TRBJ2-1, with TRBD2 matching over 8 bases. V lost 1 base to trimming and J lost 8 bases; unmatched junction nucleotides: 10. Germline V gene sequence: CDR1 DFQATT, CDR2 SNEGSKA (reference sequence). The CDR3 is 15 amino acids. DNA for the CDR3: TGCAGTGCTAGAGTAACCAGCGGGAGTATCTATGAGCAGTTCTTC. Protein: CSARVTSGSIYEQFF.

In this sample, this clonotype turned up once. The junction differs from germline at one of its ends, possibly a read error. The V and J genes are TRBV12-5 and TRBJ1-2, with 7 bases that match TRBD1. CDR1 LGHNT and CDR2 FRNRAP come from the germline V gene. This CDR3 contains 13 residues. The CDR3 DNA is TGTGCTAGGGGTTTGGACAGGAGCTATGGCTACACCTTC. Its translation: CARGLDRSYGYTF.

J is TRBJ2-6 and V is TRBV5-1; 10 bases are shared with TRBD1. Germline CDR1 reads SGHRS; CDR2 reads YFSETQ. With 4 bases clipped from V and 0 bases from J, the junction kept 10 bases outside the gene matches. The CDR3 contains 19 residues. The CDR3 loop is CASSGGQGSLSSGANVLTF. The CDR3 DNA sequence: TGCGCCAGCAGCGGGGGACAGGGGTCGCTATCCTCTGGGGCCAACGTCCTGACTTTC.

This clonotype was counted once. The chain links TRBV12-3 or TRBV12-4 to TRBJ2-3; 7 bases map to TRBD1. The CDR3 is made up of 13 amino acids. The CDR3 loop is CVSRTGAHRYAYF. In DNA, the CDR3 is TGTGTAAGCAGAACAGGGGCCCACAGATACGCGTATTTT.

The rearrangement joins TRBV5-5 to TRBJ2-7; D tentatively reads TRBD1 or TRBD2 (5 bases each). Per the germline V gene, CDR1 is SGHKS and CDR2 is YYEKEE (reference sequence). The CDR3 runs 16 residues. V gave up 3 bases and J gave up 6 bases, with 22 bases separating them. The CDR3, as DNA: TGTGCCAGCAGCTCGGCCTTGACTACCGGGGCCTTCGAGCAGTACTTC. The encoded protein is CASSSALTTGAFEQYF.

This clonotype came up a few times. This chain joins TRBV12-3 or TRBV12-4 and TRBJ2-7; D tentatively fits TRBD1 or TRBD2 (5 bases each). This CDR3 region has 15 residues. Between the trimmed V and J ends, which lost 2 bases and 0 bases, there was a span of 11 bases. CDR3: CASSLFGTVSYEQYF. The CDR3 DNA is TGTGCCAGCAGTTTATTTGGGACGGTCTCCTACGAGCAGTACTTC.

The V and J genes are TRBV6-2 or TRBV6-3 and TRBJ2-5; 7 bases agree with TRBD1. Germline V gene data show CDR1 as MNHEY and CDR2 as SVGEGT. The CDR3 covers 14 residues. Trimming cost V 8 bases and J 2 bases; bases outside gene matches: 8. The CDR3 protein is CASQRGQTQETQYF. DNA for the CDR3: TGTGCCAGCCAGAGGGGGCAGACTCAAGAGACCCAGTACTTC.

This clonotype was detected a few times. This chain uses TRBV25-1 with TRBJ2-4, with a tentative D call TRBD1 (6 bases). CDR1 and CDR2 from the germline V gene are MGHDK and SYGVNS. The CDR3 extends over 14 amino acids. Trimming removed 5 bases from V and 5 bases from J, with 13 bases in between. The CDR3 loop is CASSSGTFQNIQYF. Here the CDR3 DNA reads TGTGCCAGCAGTTCCGGGACATTTCAAAACATTCAGTACTTC.

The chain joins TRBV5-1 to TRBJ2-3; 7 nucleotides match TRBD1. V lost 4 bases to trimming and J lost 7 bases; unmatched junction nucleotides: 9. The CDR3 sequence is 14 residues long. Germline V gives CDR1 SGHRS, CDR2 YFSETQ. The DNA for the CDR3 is TGCGCCAGCAGCGAATCGACAGGGCGATATACGCAGTATTTT. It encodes CASSESTGRYTQYF.